This entry lists 29 T cell receptor beta chains sequenced from one sample in a study of T cell responses to AZD1222 COVID-19 vaccine. Only in-frame clones appear in the TCRdb table, and some are missing; sequencing was by immunoSEQ multiplex PCR. The data show approximately 170,000 clones, with roughly 92% seen just once and about 1.6% held by the top ten. The input for sequencing was peripheral blood, taken on day 0 of AZD1222 vaccination. The receptors stem from an adult in good health.

The chain joins TRBV27 to TRBJ2-7, with 9 bases fitting TRBD2. The germline CDR1 and CDR2 sequences are MNHEY and SMNVEV (reference sequence). V was clipped by 5 bases and J by 0 bases; unmatched bases: 2. The CDR3 is 14 amino acids. CDR3 sequence: CASSPSGTSYEQYF. CDR3 in DNA: TGTGCCAGCAGTCCTAGCGGGACCTCCTACGAGCAGTACTTC.

The sample holds one count of this clone. This chain links TRBV6-5 with TRBJ1-3; the D is unclear. Germline assignment: CDR1 MNHEY and CDR2 SVGAGI. V was pared by 6 bases and J by 4 bases, with 16 bases between. This CDR3 region has 15 residues. CDR3 region: CASRPDRYSGNTIYF. The DNA for the CDR3 is TGTGCCAGCAGACCGGACCGTTACAGCGGAAACACCATATATTTT.

The V call is TRBV11-2, the J call TRBJ2-7, with 11 bases matching TRBD2. V lost 0 bases and J lost 1; bases outside the gene matches: 11. The CDR3 spans 19 residues. Germline V gives CDR1 SGHAT, CDR2 FQNNGV. The CDR3 reads CASSLDFSSGGARSYEQYF. CDR3 sequence (DNA): TGTGCCAGCAGCTTAGATTTTAGTAGCGGGGGGGCCAGGTCCTACGAGCAGTACTTC.

The J gene is TRBJ2-3, the V gene TRBV19, with 8 bases fitting TRBD2. Germline CDR1 reads LNHDA; CDR2 reads SQIVND (reference sequence). V was pared by 5 bases and J by 4 bases, with 8 bases of the junction left unmatched. This CDR3 has 15 residues. For the CDR3, the DNA is TGTGCCAGTAGTGGACCCGGGACTAGTGCAGATACGCAGTATTTT. Protein sequence: CASSGPGTSADTQYF.

This chain joins TRBV7-9 and TRBJ2-1; D possibly matches TRBD1 or TRBD2 (6 bases each). This CDR3 spans 16 amino acids. V was shortened by 3 bases and J by 5 bases, with 17 bases between the two germline ends. CDR1 is SEHNR and CDR2 is FQNEAQ in the germline V gene (reference sequence). CDR3: CASSLGGSGMDNEQFF. CDR3 sequence (DNA): TGTGCCAGCAGCTTGGGGGGCTCAGGGATGGACAATGAGCAGTTCTTC. Complete variable domain (other parts from reference TRBV7-9 and TRBJ2-1): DTGVSQNPRHKITKRGQNVTFRCDPISEHNRLYWYRQTLGQGPEFLTYFQNEAQLEKSRLLSDRFSAERPKGSFSTLEIQRTEQGDSAMYLCASSLGGSGMDNEQFFGPGTRLTVL.

The chain couples TRBV3-1 (or the pseudogene TRBV3-2) to TRBJ1-1, with 8 positions matching TRBD1. V dropped 4 bases and J dropped 1; count of bases not matched to a gene: 5. The germline V gene encodes CDR1 LGHDT and CDR2 YNNKEL (reference sequence). The CDR3 consists of 15 residues. The CDR3 region has the DNA TGTGCCAGCAGCCCACACAGGGGGGAGAACACTGAAGCTTTCTTT. It is translated as CASSPHRGENTEAFF.

This clone appeared a single time. The gene calls are TRBV29-1 and TRBJ2-1; TRBD1 might be the D (6 bases). With 1 base removed from V and 3 bases from J, the gap between germline ends came to 19 bases. The CDR3 has 17 residues. CDR1 is SQVTM and CDR2 is ANQGSEA in the germline V gene. The CDR3 coding sequence is TGCAGCGTTGAAGGTATCCGGGACAAGATTAACTACAATGAGCAGTTCTTC. Its protein product is CSVEGIRDKINYNEQFF.

The chain is built from TRBV29-1 and TRBJ2-7, with no clear D. CDR3 length: 12 residues. V was shortened by 2 bases and J by 5 bases, with 10 bases between the two germline ends. CDR1 is SQVTM and CDR2 is ANQGSEA in the germline V gene. This chain's CDR3 is CSVELPQDEQYF. Here the CDR3 DNA reads TGCAGCGTTGAATTGCCCCAAGACGAGCAGTACTTC.

J is TRBJ1-2 and V is TRBV12-3 or TRBV12-4; D is unresolved. V was pared by 3 bases and J by 7 bases, with 12 bases between. This CDR3 has 13 residues. CDR3 in DNA: TGTGCCAGCAGTTTTCGAATGACGAGTGGCTACACCTTC. Translation: CASSFRMTSGYTF.

This chain uses TRBV1 with TRBJ1-3. TRBV1 is a recognized pseudogene. CDR3 length equals 16 residues. The CDR3 region is CTSSRTTGVPGNTIYF. In DNA form, the CDR3 reads TGCACCAGCAGCCGAACGACCGGAGTGCCTGGAAACACCATATATTTT.

V and J are TRBV4-1 and TRBJ1-5, with a possible D match to TRBD1 (6 bases). Germline values: CDR1 MGHRA, CDR2 YSYEKL. Trimming took 0 bases from V and 4 from J, leaving 10 bases between them. The length of the CDR3 is 15 residues. CDR3 protein: CASSQDGRGNQPQHF. For the CDR3, the DNA is TGCGCCAGCAGCCAAGACGGCAGGGGAAATCAGCCCCAGCATTTT.

This chain connects TRBV15 to TRBJ1-1; D might be TRBD1 (5 bases). The CDR3 length is 14 residues. V lost 0 bases and J lost 5, with 10 bases in between. Germline V gives CDR1 LNHNV, CDR2 YYDKDF (reference sequence). This CDR3 is CATSRDTAGTEAFF. The CDR3 DNA is TGTGCCACCAGCAGAGATACGGCAGGGACTGAAGCTTTCTTT.

The rearrangement links TRBV11-2 to TRBJ2-5; no clear D. This CDR3 spans 16 amino acids. Germline V lookup: CDR1 SGHAT, CDR2 FQNNGV. Trimming stripped 4 bases from V and 2 bases from J, with 17 bases between. CDR3 protein: CASSSTFNFPQETQYF. CDR3 coding DNA: TGTGCCAGCAGCTCCACCTTTAATTTCCCGCAAGAGACCCAGTACTTC.

The chain links TRBV19 to TRBJ1-3; TRBD1 might be the D (6 bases). V was cut by 5 bases and J by 3 bases, with 11 bases left in between. The CDR3 contains 14 residues. Germline V gene data show CDR1 as LNHDA and CDR2 as SQIVND (reference sequence). The CDR3 reads CASSAQGDGNTIYF. DNA for the CDR3: TGTGCCAGTAGTGCACAGGGTGATGGAAACACCATATATTTT.

In this sample, this clone turned up once. This sequence joins TRBV3-1 (or the pseudogene TRBV3-2) and TRBJ2-5; the match to TRBD1 covers 10 bases. CDR3 length: 16 residues. Germline CDR1 LGHDT, CDR2 YNNKEL (reference sequence). J gave up 0 bases and V 3 bases, and 4 bases lay outside the gene matches. CDR3: CASSHLGTGDQETQYF. The CDR3 nucleotides read TGTGCCAGCAGCCACCTAGGGACAGGGGACCAAGAGACCCAGTACTTC.

V usage is TRBV29-1 and J usage is TRBJ1-4; the D gene is possibly TRBD1 (5 bases). Trimming removed 0 bases from V and 7 bases from J, with 15 bases in between. The CDR3 is 15 residues long. Germline values: CDR1 SQVTM, CDR2 ANQGSEA. The CDR3 region has the DNA TGCAGCGTTGAAGAGCAGGGACTGGGAGGTGAAAAACTGTTTTTT. This gives the protein CSVEEQGLGGEKLFF.

The chain employs TRBV7-2 and TRBJ1-6, with a tentative D call TRBD1 (6 bases). CDR1 SGHTA and CDR2 FQGNSA come from the germline V gene. V was pared by 2 bases and J by 7 bases, with 21 bases between. The CDR3 totals 18 residues. The CDR3 nucleotides are TGTGCCAGCAGCTTATGGATCATGCAGGACAGACGAAATTCACCCCTCCACTTT. The encoded protein is CASSLWIMQDRRNSPLHF. The whole variable domain, filled in from reference TRBV7-2 and TRBJ1-6, reads GAGVSQSPSNKVTEKGKDVELRCDPISGHTALYWYRQSLGQGLEFLIYFQGNSAPDKSGLPSDRFSAERTGGSVSTLTIQRTQQEDSAVYLCASSLWIMQDRRNSPLHFGNGTRLTVT.

The V gene is TRBV2, the J gene TRBJ1-6, with D tentatively TRBD1 (5 bases). CDR3 size: 15 residues. Germline V gives CDR1 SNHLY, CDR2 FYNNEI. V gave up 4 bases and J gave up 9 bases, with 16 bases separating them. The chain's CDR3 is CASSGGGAWGSPLHF. The CDR3, as DNA: TGTGCCAGCAGTGGTGGAGGGGCGTGGGGTTCACCCCTCCACTTT.

The chain uses TRBV2 and TRBJ1-3; D possibly corresponds to TRBD1 (5 bases). The germline V gene encodes CDR1 SNHLY and CDR2 FYNNEI. CDR3 length equals 15 residues. The V gene lost 5 bases and the J gene lost 4 bases, with 15 bases spanning the gap. CDR3 in amino acids: CASSRPSGSGNTIYF. CDR3 in DNA: TGTGCCAGCAGTCGACCTTCAGGGAGCGGAAACACCATATATTTT. Looking up the rest from reference TRBV2 and TRBJ1-3 gives the full variable domain: EPEVTQTPSHQVTQMGQEVILRCVPISNHLYFYWYRQILGQKVEFLVSFYNNEISEKSEIFDDQFSVERPDGSNFTLKIRSTKLEDSAMYFCASSRPSGSGNTIYFGEGSWLTVV.

The V and J genes are TRBV6-6 and TRBJ2-2; 9 bases fit TRBD1. J gave up 6 bases and V 2 bases, and 7 bases lay outside the gene matches. Looked up from germline, CDR1 is MNHNY and CDR2 is SVGAGI (reference sequence). The CDR3 has 16 amino acids. The CDR3 DNA follows: TGTGCCAGCAGTTACGACAGGACAGGGGTTTCCGGGGAGCTGTTTTTT. Residues: CASSYDRTGVSGELFF.

The V gene is TRBV11-2, the J gene TRBJ1-6, with unresolved D. CDR3 size: 13 residues. CDR1 and CDR2 (germline): SGHAT, FQNNGV. The V end lost 0 bases, the J end lost 10 bases, and 7 bases lay between the germline ends. CDR3 nucleotide sequence: TGTGCCAGCAGCTTAGATCGGAGATCACCCCTCCACTTT. Translated: CASSLDRRSPLHF.

This chain connects TRBV3-1 (or the pseudogene TRBV3-2) to TRBJ1-5; TRBD1 agrees at 7 bases. This CDR3 spans 15 amino acids. Unmatched junction bases numbered 9, after V lost 6 bases and J lost 4 bases. In germline, CDR1 is LGHDT, CDR2 YNNKEL (reference sequence). This CDR3 is CASSRGTAINQPQHF. Written as DNA, the CDR3 is TGTGCCAGCAGTCGAGGGACAGCTATAAATCAGCCCCAGCATTTT.

The rearrangement joins TRBV9 to TRBJ1-6; D perhaps matches TRBD1 (5 bases). Trimming stripped 0 bases from V and 10 bases from J, with 14 bases between. The germline gives CDR1 SGDLS, CDR2 YYNGEE. This CDR3 has 15 amino acids. The CDR3 protein is CASSVGVARDSPLHF. The CDR3 nucleotides are TGTGCCAGCAGCGTAGGTGTAGCCCGGGACTCACCCCTCCACTTT.

The rearrangement uses TRBV6-5 and TRBJ1-2, with D uncertain. V lost 0 bases, J lost 5 bases, and 13 bases lay in between. The CDR3 covers 15 residues. CDR1 and CDR2 (germline): MNHEY, SVGAGI. DNA of the CDR3: TGTGCCAGCAGTTACTCGAAACGGCACTTTTATGGCTACACCTTC. Translation: CASSYSKRHFYGYTF.

As to this clone: A read error may account for a junction end that differs from germline. CDR3 protein: CASTATGQASPHF. CDR3 sequence (DNA): TGCGCCAGCACCGCAACGGGACAGGCCAGTCCCCATTTT. V usage is TRBV5-1 and J usage is TRBJ1-3; 8 nucleotides line up with TRBD1. The CDR3 consists of 13 residues. Germline CDR1 SGHRS, CDR2 YFSETQ.

The chain joins TRBV3-1 (or the pseudogene TRBV3-2) to TRBJ2-7; perhaps TRBD1 as D (5 bases). This CDR3 region has 14 residues. Germline-derived CDR1 and CDR2 are LGHDT and YNNKEL (reference sequence). The V end lost 2 bases, the J end lost 0 bases, and 8 bases lay between the germline ends. This CDR3 reads CASSQWTYSYEQYF. The CDR3 nucleotides are TGTGCCAGCAGCCAATGGACATACTCCTACGAGCAGTACTTC.

V usage is TRBV3-1 (or the pseudogene TRBV3-2) and J usage is TRBJ2-1; D gene unclear. Germline V CDR1 and CDR2: LGHDT, YNNKEL (reference sequence). Deletions cut 5 bases from V and 6 bases from J, with 8 bases between. The CDR3 consists of 12 residues. CDR3 nucleotides: TGTGCCAGCAGCGACGCTCCCAATGAGCAGTTCTTC. It is translated as CASSDAPNEQFF.

This clone was picked up a small number of times. This chain joins TRBV5-5 and TRBJ2-7; D unresolved. This CDR3 contains 12 residues. CDR1 SGHKS and CDR2 YYEKEE come from the germline V gene (reference sequence). Trimming removed 5 bases at V and 3 bases at J, with 9 bases between. In DNA, the CDR3 is TGTGCCAGCAGTAGTCTTAGCTACGAGCAGTACTTC. It translates to CASSSLSYEQYF.

The rearrangement uses TRBV7-9 and TRBJ2-3; the D gene is possibly TRBD2 (5 bases). The CDR3 runs 16 residues. Per the germline V gene, CDR1 is SEHNR and CDR2 is FQNEAQ (reference sequence). Trimming stripped 2 bases from V and 2 bases from J, with 14 bases between. CDR3 sequence: CASSLRERGNTDTQYF. CDR3 bases: TGTGCCAGCAGCTTAAGAGAGAGAGGGAACACAGATACGCAGTATTTT.